This T cell receptor (beta chain) was obtained from a study of blood T cell repertoires in COVID-19. Clones were sequenced by immunoSEQ multiplex PCR, and TCRdb holds only the in-frame ones, with some missing. The data show some 250,000 clones, about 90% seen once. V was clipped by 6 bases and J by 4 bases; unmatched bases: 4. There are 15 residues in the CDR3. Germline loops: CDR1 SNHLY, CDR2 FYNNEI. The chain recombines TRBV2 with TRBJ1-5; 12 bases fit TRBD1. This sequence originates from a woman in her 30s with acute COVID-19. Sample: PBMCs or T cells enriched from blood (not recorded which). In DNA, the CDR3 is TGTGCCAGCAGGGGACAGGGGGCAGGAAATCAGCCCCAGCATTTT. It specifies CASRGQGAGNQPQHF.